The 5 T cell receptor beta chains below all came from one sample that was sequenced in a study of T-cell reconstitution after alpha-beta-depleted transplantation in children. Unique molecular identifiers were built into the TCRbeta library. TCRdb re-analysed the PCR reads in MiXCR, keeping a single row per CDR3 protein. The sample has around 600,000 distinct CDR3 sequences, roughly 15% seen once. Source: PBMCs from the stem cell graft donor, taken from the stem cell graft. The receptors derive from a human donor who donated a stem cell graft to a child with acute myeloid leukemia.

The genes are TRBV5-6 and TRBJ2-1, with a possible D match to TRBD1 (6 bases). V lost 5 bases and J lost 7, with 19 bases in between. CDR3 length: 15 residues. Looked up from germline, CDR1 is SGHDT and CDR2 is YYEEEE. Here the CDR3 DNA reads TGTGCCAGCAGGGGGGCACTAATGCCCTTTAATGAGCAGTTCTTC. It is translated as CASRGALMPFNEQFF.

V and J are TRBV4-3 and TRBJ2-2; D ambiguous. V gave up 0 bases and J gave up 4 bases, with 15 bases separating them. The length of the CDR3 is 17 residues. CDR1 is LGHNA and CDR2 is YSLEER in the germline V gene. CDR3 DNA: TGCGCCAGCAGCCAAGATTCAGCGAATCAAGTCACCGGGGAGCTGTTTTTT. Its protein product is CASSQDSANQVTGELFF.

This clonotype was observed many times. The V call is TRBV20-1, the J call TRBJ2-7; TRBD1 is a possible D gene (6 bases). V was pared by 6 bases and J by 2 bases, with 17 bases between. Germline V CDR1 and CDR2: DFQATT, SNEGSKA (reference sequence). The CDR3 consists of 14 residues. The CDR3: CSAKDRTSPYEQYF. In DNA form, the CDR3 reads TGCAGTGCCAAAGACAGGACTTCACCCTACGAGCAGTACTTC.

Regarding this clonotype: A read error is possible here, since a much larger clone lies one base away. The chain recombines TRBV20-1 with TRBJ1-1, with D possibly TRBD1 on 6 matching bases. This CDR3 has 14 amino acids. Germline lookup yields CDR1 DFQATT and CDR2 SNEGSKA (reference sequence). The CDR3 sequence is CSARVDRTNAEAFF. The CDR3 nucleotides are TGCAGTGCTAGAGTAGACAGGACGAACGCTGAAGCTTTCTTT.

The CDR3 region is CSASTWGSDTQYF. CDR3 nucleotide sequence: TGCAGTGCCTCGACTTGGGGTTCAGATACGCAGTATTTT. J is TRBJ2-3 and V is TRBV20-1, with unresolved D. Germline V gene data show CDR1 as DFQATT and CDR2 as SNEGSKA (reference sequence). Trimming shortened V by 6 bases and J by 4 bases, and 14 bases separated the two germline ends. This CDR3 is built from 13 residues.